What follows describes a single T cell receptor beta chain. The record originates from a study of blood T cell repertoires in COVID-19. CDR3 size: 15 residues. The V end was cut by 5 bases, the J end by 8 bases, with 18 bases between. CDR1 SGHTA and CDR2 FQGNSA come from the germline V gene. Original analysis: Estimates of nucleated cell counts were drawn from the amplification of reference gene primers. Sequencing was performed with immunoSEQ multiplex PCR; in TCRdb, only in-frame clones are kept and a portion is missing. The V and J calls and clone size come from that table; D and trimming were worked out from the DNA. Of some 210,000 clones listed, 70% to 90% are singletons.

The V and J genes are TRBV7-2 and TRBJ1-4, with D tentatively TRBD1 (6 bases). The specimen sequenced was peripheral blood. The receptor was derived from a woman between 35 and 50 years old with acute or convalescent COVID-19. CDR3 coding DNA: TGTGCCAGCAGCCCCCAGGGGAATGTGGGGGAAAAACTGTTTTTT. Translation: CASSPQGNVGEKLFF.